These T cell receptor beta chains were read from a single sample in a study of multiple sclerosis patients with progressive multifocal leukoencephalopathy. Produced via immunoSEQ multiplex PCR; TCRdb's table is partial and in-frame only. The data contain approximately 30,000 clones, 87% of them singletons. This specimen was PBMCs, taken from a patient treated with natalizumab. The receptor set was obtained from a woman aged 40 to 55 with progressive multifocal leukoencephalopathy. Both conserved end residues are part of each CDR3. D genes are given only for firm matches. Some rows mark clone size as missing; the rest say once, few, many or name a class of expanded clone.

TRBV7-8	-	TRBJ1-5	-	CASSLGARANQPQHF	TGTGCCAGCAGCTTAGGAGCAAGGGCCAATCAGCCCCAGCATTTT
TRBV7-9	-	TRBJ1-5	-	CASSLREGPYSNQPQHF	TGTGCCAGCAGCTTACGGGAGGGCCCATATAGCAATCAGCCCCAGCATTTT
TRBV10-3	-	TRBJ2-1	TRBD2	CAISVGLADPSYNEQFF	TGTGCCATCAGTGTCGGGCTAGCGGATCCCTCCTACAATGAGCAGTTCTTC
TRBV7-6	medium-sized	TRBJ2-3	-	CASSLNGVSTDTQYF	TGTGCCAGCAGCTTAAATGGCGTCTCCACAGATACGCAGTATTTT
TRBV28	once	TRBJ2-5	-	CASSMGDWETQYF	TGTGCCAGCAGCATGGGGGATTGGGAGACCCAGTACTTC
TRBV14	few	TRBJ2-1	-	CASSSLGEQFF	TGTGCCAGCAGCTCTCTCGGTGAGCAGTTCTTC
TRBV27	once	TRBJ2-5	TRBD2	CASSPGGSNQETQYF	TGTGCCAGCAGCCCCGGCGGGAGTAACCAAGAGACCCAGTACTTC
TRBV7-2	-	TRBJ1-5	-	CASSLDGHRNQPQHF	TGTGCCAGCAGCTTAGACGGGCATAGAAATCAGCCCCAGCATTTT
TRBV5-5	-	TRBJ1-5	TRBD1	CASSLAVGTGGQPQHF	TGTGCCAGCAGCTTGGCCGTCGGGACAGGCGGACAGCCCCAGCATTTT
TRBV6-6	once	TRBJ2-5	TRBD1	CASSSGTGSQETQYF	TGTGCCAGCAGTTCCGGGACAGGGTCACAAGAGACCCAGTACTTC
TRBV4-3	-	TRBJ2-7	-	CASSPSPRDTSYEQYF	TGCGCCAGCAGCCCCTCACCACGGGACACCTCCTACGAGCAGTACTTC
TRBV7-2	-	TRBJ1-1	-	CASSLNTEAFF	TGTGCCAGCAGCTTGAACACTGAAGCTTTCTTT
TRBV11-3	-	TRBJ2-5	-	CASSSHLGETQYF	TGTGCCAGCAGCTCCCACTTGGGGGAGACCCAGTACTTC
TRBV20-1	-	TRBJ1-1	-	CSARVLSRAFF	TGCAGTGCTAGAGTACTTTCCCGCGCTTTCTTT
TRBV4-1	-	TRBJ1-2	-	CASRGPRIYGYTF	TGCGCCAGCCGGGGCCCAAGGATCTATGGCTACACCTTC
TRBV4-3	-	TRBJ2-6	-	CASSQGHRVSGANVLTF	TGCGCCAGCAGCCAAGGCCACAGGGTCTCTGGGGCCAACGTCCTGACTTTC
TRBV27	-	TRBJ2-1	-	CASRVGPYNEQFF	TGTGCCAGCAGGGTAGGGCCCTACAATGAGCAGTTCTTC
TRBV25-1	-	TRBJ2-3	-	CASSEAGLSTDTQYF	TGTGCCAGCAGTGAGGCGGGACTTAGCACAGATACGCAGTATTTT
TRBV7-6	-	TRBJ2-7	TRBD2	CASSVTSGSRLNEQYF	TGTGCCAGCAGCGTGACTAGCGGGAGTCGATTGAACGAGCAGTACTTC
TRBV28	-	TRBJ1-2	-	CASSLVGLHYGYTF	TGTGCCAGCAGTTTGGTCGGGCTTCACTATGGCTACACCTTC
TRBV18	-	TRBJ2-5	TRBD2	CASSPLLAGGQETQYF	TGTGCCAGCTCACCACTGCTAGCGGGGGGCCAAGAGACCCAGTACTTC
TRBV10-3	once	TRBJ1-5	-	CAIRRDSNQPQHF	TGTGCCATCAGGAGAGATAGCAATCAGCCCCAGCATTTT